Sequencing of this TCR beta chain was carried out in a study of T-cell reconstitution after alpha-beta-depleted transplantation in children. Using unique molecular identifiers, the investigators prepared the TCRbeta library. TCRdb called the PCR reads again in MiXCR, with one record for every CDR3 protein. The data show 200,000 to 250,000 distinct CDR3 sequences, with roughly 24% seen just once and roughly 2.6% held by the top ten. The CDR3 consists of 14 residues. Trimming took 3 bases from V and 2 from J; bases not matched to a gene: 6. The germline V gene has CDR1 GTSNPN and CDR2 SVGIG (reference sequence). This clonotype was recorded many times. Its antigen is undetermined. Study-wide results and caveats: Several hundred expanded graft clones reportedly supplied alpha-beta T cells about two months after transplant.

The chain uses TRBV30 and TRBJ2-7; 8 positions agree with TRBD1. The receptor was derived from a girl aged 2 to 9 with Fanconi anemia, due to receive a stem cell transplant. Sequencing used PBMCs, obtained before TCRalphabeta/CD19-depleted stem cell transplant. Here the CDR3 DNA reads TGTGCCTGGAGCCATTTGACAGGGGCCTACGAGCAGTACTTC. It codes for CAWSHLTGAYEQYF.